The clone carrying this TCR beta chain was counted at least ten times. The length of the CDR3 is 13 residues. The germline CDR1 and CDR2 sequences are SGDLS and YYNGEE. The V gene lost 0 bases and the J gene lost 6 bases, with 10 bases spanning the gap. Combining a sample-barcoded 5' primer with a J-beta primer mix, a second PCR ran for roughly 7 to 12 cycles. Each cDNA was tagged by a template-switch adaptor containing 12 random nucleotides. TCRdb independently ran MiXCR on the 5' RACE reads; one entry per CDR3 protein. The sample lists about 1 million distinct CDR3 sequences, less than 25% seen once, with approximately 0.75% in the top ten. The record originates from a study of blood T cells in healthy people across ages. The same specimen was also included in a second study, on T cells of mothers and their children.

The sequencing sample was made of blood. V is TRBV9 and J is TRBJ2-7; D unclear. This TCR was recovered from a girl aged 2 to 10 in good health. CDR3 in amino acids: CASSVDGSFEQYF. Written as DNA, the CDR3 is TGTGCCAGCAGCGTAGACGGTAGCTTCGAGCAGTACTTC.